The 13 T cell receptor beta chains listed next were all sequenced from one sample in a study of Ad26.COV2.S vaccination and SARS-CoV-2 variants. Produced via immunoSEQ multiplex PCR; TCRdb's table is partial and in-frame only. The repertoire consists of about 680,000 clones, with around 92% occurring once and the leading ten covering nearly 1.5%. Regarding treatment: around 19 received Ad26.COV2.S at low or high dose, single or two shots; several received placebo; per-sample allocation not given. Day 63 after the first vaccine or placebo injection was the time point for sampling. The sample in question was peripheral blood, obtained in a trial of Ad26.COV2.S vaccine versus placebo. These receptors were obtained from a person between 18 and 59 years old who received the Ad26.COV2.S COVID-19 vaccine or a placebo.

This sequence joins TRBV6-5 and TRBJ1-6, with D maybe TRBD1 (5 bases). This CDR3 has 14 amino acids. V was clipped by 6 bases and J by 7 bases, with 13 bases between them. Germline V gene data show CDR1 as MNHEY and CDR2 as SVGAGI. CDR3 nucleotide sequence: TGTGCCAGCAGCCGGGGACGCCTAAATTCACCCCTCCACTTT. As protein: CASSRGRLNSPLHF.

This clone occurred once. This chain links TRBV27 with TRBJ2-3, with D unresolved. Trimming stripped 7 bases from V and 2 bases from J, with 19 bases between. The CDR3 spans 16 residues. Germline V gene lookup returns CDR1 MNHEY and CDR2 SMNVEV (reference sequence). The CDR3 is CASTRRGAYVTDTQYF. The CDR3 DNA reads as TGTGCCAGCACTCGAAGAGGTGCTTATGTCACAGATACGCAGTATTTT.

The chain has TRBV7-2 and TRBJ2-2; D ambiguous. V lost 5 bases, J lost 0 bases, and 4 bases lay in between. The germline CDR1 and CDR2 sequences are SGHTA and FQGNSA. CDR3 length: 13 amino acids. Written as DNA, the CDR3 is TGTGCCAGCAGCCCGGCGAACACCGGGGAGCTGTTTTTT. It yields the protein CASSPANTGELFF.

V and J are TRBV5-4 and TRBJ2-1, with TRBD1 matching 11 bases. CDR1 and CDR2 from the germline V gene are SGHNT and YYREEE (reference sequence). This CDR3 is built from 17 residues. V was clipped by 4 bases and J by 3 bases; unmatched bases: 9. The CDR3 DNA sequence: TGTGCCAGCAGCGTCCCCCCGGGACAGGGGGGCTACAATGAGCAGTTCTTC. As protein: CASSVPPGQGGYNEQFF. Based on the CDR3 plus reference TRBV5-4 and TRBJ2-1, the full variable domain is ETGVTQSPTHLIKTRGQQVTLRCSSQSGHNTVSWYQQALGQGPQFIFQYYREEENGRGNFPPRFSGLQFPNYSSELNVNALELDDSALYLCASSVPPGQGGYNEQFFGPGTRLTVL.

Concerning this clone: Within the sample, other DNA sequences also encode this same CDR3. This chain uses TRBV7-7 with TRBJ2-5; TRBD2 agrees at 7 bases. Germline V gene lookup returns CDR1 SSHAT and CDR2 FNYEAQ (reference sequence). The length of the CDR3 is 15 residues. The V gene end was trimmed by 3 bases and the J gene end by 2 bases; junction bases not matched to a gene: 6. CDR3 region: CASSLGGTTQETQYF. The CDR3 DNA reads TGTGCCAGCAGCTTGGGGGGGACTACTCAAGAGACCCAGTACTTC.

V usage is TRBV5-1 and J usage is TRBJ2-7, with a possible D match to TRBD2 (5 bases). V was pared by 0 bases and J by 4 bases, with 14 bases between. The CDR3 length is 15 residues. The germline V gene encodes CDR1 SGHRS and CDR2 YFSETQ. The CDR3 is CASSLDGGPPYEQYF. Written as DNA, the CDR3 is TGCGCCAGCAGCTTGGATGGAGGACCTCCTTACGAGCAGTACTTC.

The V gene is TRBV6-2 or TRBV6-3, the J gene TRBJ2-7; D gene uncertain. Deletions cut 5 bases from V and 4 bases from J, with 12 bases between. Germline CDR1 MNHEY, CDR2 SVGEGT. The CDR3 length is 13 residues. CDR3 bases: TGTGCCAGCAGTCGACAACAACCTTACGAGCAGTACTTC. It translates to CASSRQQPYEQYF.

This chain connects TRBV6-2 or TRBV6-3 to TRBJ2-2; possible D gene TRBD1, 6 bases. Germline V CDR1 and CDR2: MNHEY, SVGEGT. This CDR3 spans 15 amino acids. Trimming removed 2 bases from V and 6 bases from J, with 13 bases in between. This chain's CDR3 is CASSYTKQGPGELFF. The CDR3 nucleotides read TGTGCCAGCAGTTACACGAAACAGGGACCCGGGGAGCTGTTTTTT.

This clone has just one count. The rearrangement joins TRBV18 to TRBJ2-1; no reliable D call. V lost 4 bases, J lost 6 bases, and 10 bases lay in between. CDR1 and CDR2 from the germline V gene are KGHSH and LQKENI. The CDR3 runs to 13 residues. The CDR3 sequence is CASSQYGANEQFF. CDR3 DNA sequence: TGTGCCAGCTCACAATACGGTGCCAATGAGCAGTTCTTC.

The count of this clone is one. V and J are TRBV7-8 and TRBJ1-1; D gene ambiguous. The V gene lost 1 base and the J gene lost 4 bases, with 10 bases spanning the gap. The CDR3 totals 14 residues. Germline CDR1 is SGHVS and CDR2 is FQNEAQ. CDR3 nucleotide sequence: TGTGCCAGCAGCTTAGTCGGGTTGGGCACTGAAGCTTTCTTT. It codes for CASSLVGLGTEAFF. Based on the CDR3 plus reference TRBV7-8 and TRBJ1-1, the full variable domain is GAGVSQSPRYKVAKRGQDVALRCDPISGHVSLFWYQQALGQGPEFLTYFQNEAQLDKSGLPSDRFFAERPEGSVSTLKIQRTQQEDSAVYLCASSLVGLGTEAFFGQGTRLTVV.

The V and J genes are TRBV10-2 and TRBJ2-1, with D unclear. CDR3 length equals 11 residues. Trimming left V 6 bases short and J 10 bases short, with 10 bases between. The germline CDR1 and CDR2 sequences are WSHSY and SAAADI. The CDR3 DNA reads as TGCGCCAGCAGGGAGCTTCGGGAGCAGTTCTTC. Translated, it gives CASRELREQFF.

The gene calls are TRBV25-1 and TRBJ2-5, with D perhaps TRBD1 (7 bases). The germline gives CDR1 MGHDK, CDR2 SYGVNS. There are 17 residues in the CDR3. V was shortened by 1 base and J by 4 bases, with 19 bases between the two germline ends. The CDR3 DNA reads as TGTGCCAGCAGTGAATGGAACAGGGGAGGCGTAGGAGAGACCCAGTACTTC. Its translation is CASSEWNRGGVGETQYF.

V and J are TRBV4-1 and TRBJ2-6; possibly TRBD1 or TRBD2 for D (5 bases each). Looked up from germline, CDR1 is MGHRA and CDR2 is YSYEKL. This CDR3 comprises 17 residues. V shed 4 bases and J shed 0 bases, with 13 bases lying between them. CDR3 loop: CASSPGDRYSGANVLTF. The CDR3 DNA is TGCGCCAGCAGCCCCGGGGACCGATACTCTGGGGCCAACGTCCTGACTTTC.